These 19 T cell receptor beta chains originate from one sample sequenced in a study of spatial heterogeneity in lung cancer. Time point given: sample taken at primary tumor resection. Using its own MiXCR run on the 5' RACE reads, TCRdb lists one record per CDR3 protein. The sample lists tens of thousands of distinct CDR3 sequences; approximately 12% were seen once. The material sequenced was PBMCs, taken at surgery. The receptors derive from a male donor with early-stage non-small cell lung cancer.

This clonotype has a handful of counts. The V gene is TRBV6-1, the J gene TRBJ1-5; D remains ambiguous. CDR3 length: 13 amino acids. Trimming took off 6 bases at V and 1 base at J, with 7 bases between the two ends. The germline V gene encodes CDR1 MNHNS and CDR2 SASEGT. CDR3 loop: CASRRGSNQPQHF. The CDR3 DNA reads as TGTGCCAGCAGACGGGGAAGCAATCAGCCCCAGCATTTT.

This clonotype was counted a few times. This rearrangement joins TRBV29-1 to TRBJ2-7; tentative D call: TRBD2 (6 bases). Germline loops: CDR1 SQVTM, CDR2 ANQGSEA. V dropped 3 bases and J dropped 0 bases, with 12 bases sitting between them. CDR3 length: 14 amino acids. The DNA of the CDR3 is TGCAGCGTTGAGGACGCGGGGAACTCCTACGAGCAGTACTTC. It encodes CSVEDAGNSYEQYF.

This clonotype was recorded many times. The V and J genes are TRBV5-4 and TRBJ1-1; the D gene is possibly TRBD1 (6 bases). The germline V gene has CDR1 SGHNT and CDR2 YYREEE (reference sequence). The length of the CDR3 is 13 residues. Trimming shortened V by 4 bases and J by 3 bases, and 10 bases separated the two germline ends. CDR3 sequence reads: CASSTGRDTEAFF. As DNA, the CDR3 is TGTGCCAGCAGCACAGGGAGGGACACTGAAGCTTTCTTT.

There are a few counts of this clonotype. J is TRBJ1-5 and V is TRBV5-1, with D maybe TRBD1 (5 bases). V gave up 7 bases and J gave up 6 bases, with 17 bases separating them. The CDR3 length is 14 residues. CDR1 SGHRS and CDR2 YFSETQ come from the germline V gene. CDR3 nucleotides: TGCGCCAGCTCCCTTGAGGGGCGCGGTCAGCCCCAGCATTTT. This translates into CASSLEGRGQPQHF.

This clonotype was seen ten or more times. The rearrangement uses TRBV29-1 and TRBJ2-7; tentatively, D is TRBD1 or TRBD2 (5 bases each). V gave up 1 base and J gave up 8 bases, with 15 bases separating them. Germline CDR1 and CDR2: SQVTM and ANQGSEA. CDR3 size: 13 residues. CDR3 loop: CSVEVAGTTKQYF. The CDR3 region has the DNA TGCAGCGTTGAAGTCGCAGGGACCACTAAGCAGTACTTC.

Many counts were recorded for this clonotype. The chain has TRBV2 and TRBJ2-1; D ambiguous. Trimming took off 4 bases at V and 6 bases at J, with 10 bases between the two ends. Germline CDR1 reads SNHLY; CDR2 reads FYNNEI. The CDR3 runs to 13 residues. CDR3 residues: CASSGGVVNEQFF. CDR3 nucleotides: TGTGCCAGCAGTGGAGGAGTCGTCAATGAGCAGTTCTTC.

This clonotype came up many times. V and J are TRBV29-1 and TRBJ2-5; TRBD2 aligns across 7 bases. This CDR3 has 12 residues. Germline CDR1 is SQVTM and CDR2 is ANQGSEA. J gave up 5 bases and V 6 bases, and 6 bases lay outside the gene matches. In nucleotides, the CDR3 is TGCAGCGTGAGGTCGGGGGGTGAGACCCAGTACTTC. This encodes CSVRSGGETQYF.

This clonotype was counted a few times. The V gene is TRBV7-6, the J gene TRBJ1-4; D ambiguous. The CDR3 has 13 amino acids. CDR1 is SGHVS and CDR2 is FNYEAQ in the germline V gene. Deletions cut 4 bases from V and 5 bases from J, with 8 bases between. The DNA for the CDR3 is TGTGCCAGCAGCTCGGACGGGAATGAAAAACTGTTTTTT. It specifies CASSSDGNEKLFF. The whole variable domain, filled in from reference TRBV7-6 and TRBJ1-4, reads GAGVSQSPRYKVTKRGQDVALRCDPISGHVSLYWYRQALGQGPEFLTYFNYEAQQDKSGLPNDRFSAERPEGSISTLTIQRTEQRDSAMYRCASSSDGNEKLFFGSGTQLSVL.

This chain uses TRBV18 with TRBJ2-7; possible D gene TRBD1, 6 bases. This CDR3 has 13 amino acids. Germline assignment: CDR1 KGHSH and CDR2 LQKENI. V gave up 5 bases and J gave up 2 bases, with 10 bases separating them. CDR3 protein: CASSTTGTYEQYF. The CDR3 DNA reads TGTGCCAGCTCAACTACAGGGACCTACGAGCAGTACTTC.

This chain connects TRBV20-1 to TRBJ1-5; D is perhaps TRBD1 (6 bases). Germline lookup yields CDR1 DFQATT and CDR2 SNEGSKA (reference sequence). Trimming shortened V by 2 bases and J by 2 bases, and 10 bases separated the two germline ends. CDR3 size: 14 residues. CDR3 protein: CSARRGGGNQPQHF. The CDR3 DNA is TGCAGTGCTAGAAGAGGGGGAGGCAATCAGCCCCAGCATTTT.

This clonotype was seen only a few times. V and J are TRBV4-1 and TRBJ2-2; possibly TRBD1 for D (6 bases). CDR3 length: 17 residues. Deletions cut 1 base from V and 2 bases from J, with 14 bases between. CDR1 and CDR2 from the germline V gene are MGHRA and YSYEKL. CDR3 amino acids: CASSQGLARGNTGELFF. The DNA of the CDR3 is TGCGCCAGCAGCCAAGGCCTGGCCAGGGGCAACACCGGGGAGCTGTTTTTT.

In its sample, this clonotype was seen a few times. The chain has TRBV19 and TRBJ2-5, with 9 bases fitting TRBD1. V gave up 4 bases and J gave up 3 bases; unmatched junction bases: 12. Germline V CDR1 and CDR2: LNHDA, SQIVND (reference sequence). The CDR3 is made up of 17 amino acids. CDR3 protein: CASSTRSTGGGKETQYF. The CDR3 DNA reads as TGTGCCAGTAGTACCCGCTCGACAGGGGGTGGGAAAGAGACCCAGTACTTC.

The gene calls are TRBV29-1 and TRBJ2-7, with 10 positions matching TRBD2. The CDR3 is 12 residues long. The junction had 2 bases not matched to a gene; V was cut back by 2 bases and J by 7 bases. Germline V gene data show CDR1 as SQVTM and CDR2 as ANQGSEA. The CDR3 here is CSVESSGSEQYF. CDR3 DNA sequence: TGCAGCGTTGAATCTAGCGGGAGTGAGCAGTACTTC.

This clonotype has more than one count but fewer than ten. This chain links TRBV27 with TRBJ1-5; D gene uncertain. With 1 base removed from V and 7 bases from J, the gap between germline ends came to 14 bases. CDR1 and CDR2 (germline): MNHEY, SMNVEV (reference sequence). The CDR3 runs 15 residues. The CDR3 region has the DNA TGTGCCAGCAGTTTATTAGCCGATAGGAGACAGCCCCAGCATTTT. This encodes CASSLLADRRQPQHF.

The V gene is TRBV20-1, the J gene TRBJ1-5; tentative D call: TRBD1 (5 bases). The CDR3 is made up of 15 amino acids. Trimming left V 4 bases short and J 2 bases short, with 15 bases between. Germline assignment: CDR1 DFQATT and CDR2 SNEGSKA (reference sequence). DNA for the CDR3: TGCAGTGCTAAGACAGACTATTGGGGCAATCAGCCCCAGCATTTT. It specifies CSAKTDYWGNQPQHF.

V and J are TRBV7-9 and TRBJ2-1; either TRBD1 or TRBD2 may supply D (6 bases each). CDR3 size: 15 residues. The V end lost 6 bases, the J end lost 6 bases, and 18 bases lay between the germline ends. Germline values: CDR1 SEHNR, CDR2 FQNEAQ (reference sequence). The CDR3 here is CASSTFGGPRNEQFF. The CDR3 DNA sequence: TGTGCCAGCAGTACCTTCGGGGGCCCACGCAATGAGCAGTTCTTC. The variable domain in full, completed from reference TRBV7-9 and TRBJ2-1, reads DTGVSQNPRHKITKRGQNVTFRCDPISEHNRLYWYRQTLGQGPEFLTYFQNEAQLEKSRLLSDRFSAERPKGSFSTLEIQRTEQGDSAMYLCASSTFGGPRNEQFFGPGTRLTVL.

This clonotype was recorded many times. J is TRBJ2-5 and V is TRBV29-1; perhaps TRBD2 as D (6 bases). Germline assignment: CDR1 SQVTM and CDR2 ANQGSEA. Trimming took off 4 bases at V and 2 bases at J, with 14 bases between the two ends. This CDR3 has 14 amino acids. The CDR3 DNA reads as TGCAGCGTTGTAACCTGGACTACACAAGAGACCCAGTACTTC. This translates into CSVVTWTTQETQYF.

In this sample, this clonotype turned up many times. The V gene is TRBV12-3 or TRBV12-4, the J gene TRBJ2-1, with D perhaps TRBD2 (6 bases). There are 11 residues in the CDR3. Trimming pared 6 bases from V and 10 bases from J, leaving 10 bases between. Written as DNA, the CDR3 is TGTGCCAGCAGCCCCGGGGGAGAGCAGTTCTTC. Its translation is CASSPGGEQFF.

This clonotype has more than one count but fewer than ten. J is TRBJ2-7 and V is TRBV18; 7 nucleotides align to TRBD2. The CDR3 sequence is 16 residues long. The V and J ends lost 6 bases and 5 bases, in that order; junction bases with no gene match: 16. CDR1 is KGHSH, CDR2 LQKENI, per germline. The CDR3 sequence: CASSSLLGGRVDEQYF. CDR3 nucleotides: TGTGCCAGCTCCTCCCTCCTCGGGGGGAGGGTCGACGAGCAGTACTTC. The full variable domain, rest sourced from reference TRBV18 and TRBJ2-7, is NAGVMQNPRHLVRRRGQEARLRCSPMKGHSHVYWYRQLPEEGLKFMVYLQKENIIDESGMPKERFSAEFPKEGPSILRIQQVVRGDSAAYFCASSSLLGGRVDEQYFGPGTRLTVT.